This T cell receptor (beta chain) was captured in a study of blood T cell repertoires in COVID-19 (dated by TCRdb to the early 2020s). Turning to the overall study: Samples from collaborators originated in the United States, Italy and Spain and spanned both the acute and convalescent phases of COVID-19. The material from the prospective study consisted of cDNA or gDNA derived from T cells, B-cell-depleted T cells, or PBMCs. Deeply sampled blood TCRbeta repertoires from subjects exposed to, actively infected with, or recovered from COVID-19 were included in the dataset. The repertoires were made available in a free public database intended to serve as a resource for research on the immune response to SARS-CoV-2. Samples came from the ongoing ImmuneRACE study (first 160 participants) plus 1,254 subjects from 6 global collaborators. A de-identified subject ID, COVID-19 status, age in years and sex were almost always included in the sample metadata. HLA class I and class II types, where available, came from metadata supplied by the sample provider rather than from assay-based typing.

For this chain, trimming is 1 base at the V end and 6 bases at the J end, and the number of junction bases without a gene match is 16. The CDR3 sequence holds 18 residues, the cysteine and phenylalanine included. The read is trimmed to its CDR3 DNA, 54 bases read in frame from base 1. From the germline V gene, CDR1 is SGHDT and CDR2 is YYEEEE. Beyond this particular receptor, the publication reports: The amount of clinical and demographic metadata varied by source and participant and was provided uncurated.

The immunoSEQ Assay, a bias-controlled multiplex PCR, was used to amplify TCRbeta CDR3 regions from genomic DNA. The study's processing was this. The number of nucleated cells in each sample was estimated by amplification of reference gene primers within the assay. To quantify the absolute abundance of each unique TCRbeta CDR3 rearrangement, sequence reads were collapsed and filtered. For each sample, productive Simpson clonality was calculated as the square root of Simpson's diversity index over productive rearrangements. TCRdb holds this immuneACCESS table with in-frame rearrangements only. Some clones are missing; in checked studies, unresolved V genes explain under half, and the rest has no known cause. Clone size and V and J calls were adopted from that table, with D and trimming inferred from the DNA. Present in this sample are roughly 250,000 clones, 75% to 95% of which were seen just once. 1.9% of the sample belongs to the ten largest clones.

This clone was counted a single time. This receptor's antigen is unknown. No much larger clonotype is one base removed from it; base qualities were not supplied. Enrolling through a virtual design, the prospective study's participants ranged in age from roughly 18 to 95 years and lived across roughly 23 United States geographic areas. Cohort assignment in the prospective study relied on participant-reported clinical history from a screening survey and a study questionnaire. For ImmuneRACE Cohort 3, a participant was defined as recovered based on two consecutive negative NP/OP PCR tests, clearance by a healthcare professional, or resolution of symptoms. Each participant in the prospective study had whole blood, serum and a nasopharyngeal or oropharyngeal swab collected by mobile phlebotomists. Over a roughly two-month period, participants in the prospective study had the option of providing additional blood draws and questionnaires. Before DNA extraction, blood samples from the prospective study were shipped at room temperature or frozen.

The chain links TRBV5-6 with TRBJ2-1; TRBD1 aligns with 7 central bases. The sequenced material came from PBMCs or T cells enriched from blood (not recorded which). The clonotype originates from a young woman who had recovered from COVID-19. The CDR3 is CASSLIWETSGQINEQFF. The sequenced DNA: TGTGCCAGCAGCTTGATTTGGGAAACCTCGGGACAGATCAATGAGCAGTTCTTC.